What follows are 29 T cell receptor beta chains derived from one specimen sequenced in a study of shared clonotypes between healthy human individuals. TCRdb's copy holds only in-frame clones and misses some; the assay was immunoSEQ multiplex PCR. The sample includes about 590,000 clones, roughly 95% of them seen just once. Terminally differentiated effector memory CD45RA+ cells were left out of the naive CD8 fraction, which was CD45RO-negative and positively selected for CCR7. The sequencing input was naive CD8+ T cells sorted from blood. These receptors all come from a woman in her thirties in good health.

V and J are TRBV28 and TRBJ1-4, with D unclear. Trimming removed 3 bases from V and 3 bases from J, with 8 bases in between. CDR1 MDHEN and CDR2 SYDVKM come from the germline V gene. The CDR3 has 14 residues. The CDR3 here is CASSFRVANEKLFF. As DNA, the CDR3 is TGTGCCAGCAGTTTCCGGGTAGCTAATGAAAAACTGTTTTTT.

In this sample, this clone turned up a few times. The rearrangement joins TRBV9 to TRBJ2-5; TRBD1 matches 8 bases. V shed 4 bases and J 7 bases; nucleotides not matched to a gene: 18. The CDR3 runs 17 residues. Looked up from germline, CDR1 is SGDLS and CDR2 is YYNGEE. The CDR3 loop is CASSYRDRLEALGTQYF. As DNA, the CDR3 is TGTGCCAGCAGCTACCGGGACAGGTTGGAGGCATTGGGGACCCAGTACTTC.

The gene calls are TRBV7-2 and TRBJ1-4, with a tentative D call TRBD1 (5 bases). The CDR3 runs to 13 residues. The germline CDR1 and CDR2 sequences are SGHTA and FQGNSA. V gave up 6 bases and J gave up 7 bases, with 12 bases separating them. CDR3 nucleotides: TGTGCCAGCAGAACGACCGGGGGTGAAAAACTGTTTTTT. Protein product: CASRTTGGEKLFF.

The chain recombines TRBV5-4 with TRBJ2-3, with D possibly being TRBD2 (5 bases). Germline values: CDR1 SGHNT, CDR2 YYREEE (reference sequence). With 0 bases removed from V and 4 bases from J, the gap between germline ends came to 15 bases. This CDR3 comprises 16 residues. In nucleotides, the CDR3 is TGTGCCAGCAGCTTGGGAGAGGGCTGGGGTGCAGATACGCAGTATTTT. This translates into CASSLGEGWGADTQYF. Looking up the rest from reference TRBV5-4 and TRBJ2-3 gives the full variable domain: ETGVTQSPTHLIKTRGQQVTLRCSSQSGHNTVSWYQQALGQGPQFIFQYYREEENGRGNFPPRFSGLQFPNYSSELNVNALELDDSALYLCASSLGEGWGADTQYFGPGTRLTVL.

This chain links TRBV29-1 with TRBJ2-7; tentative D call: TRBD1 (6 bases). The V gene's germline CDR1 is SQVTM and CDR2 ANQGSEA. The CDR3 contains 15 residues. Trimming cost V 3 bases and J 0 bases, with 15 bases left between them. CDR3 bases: TGCAGCGTTGATTCAGGGCAGGGGCTCTCCTACGAGCAGTACTTC. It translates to CSVDSGQGLSYEQYF.

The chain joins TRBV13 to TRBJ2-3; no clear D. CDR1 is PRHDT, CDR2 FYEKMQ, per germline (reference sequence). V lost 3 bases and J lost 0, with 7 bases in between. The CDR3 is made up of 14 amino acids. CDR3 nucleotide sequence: TGTGCCAGCAGCTTTGCGGCTAGCACAGATACGCAGTATTTT. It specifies CASSFAASTDTQYF.

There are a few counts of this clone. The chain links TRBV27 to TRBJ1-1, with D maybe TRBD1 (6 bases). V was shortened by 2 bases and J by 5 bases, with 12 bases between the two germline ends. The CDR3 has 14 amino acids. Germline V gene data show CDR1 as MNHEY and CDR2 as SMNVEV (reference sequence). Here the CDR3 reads CASSLGQGTTEAFF. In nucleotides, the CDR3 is TGTGCCAGCAGTTTAGGTCAGGGGACGACTGAAGCTTTCTTT.

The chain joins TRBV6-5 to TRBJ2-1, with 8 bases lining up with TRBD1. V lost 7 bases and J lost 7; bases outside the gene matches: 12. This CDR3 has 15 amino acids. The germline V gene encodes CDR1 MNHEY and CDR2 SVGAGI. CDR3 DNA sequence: TGTGCCAGCACCTTAGGACAGGGTCGCCAAAATGAGCAGTTCTTC. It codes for CASTLGQGRQNEQFF.

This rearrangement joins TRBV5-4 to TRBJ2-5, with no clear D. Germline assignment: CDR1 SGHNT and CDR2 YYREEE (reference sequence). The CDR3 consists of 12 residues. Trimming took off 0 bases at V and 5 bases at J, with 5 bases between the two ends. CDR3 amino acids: CASSLDGETQYF. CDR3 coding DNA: TGTGCCAGCAGCTTGGATGGTGAGACCCAGTACTTC. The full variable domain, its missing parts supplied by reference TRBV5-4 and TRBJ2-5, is ETGVTQSPTHLIKTRGQQVTLRCSSQSGHNTVSWYQQALGQGPQFIFQYYREEENGRGNFPPRFSGLQFPNYSSELNVNALELDDSALYLCASSLDGETQYFGPGTRLLVL.

CDR3 nucleotides: TGCGCCAGCAGGGACAGGTTGAACACTGAAGCTTTCTTT. Protein sequence: CASRDRLNTEAFF. This chain joins TRBV10-2 and TRBJ1-1; 7 bases align to TRBD1. Germline CDR1 is WSHSY and CDR2 is SAAADI. This CDR3 has 13 amino acids. Unmatched junction bases numbered 1, after V lost 6 bases and J lost 0 bases.

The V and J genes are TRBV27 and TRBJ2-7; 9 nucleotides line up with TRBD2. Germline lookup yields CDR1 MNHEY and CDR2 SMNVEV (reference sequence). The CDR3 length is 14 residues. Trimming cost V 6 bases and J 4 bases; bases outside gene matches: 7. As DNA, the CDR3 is TGTGCCAGCAGCCCTGGTAGCGGGGGTTACGAGCAGTACTTC. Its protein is CASSPGSGGYEQYF.

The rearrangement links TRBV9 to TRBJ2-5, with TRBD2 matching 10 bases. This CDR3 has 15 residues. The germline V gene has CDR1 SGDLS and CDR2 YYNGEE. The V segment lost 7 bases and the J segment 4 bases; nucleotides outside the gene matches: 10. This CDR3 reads CASGRTSGTAETQYF. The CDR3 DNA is TGTGCCAGCGGCCGGACTAGCGGAACGGCAGAGACCCAGTACTTC.

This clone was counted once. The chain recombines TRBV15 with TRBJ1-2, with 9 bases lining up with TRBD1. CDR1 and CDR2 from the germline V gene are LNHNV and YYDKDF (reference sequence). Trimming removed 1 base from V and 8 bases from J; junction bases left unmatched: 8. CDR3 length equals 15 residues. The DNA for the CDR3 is TGTGCCACCAGCAGAGTAGGGACAGGGAGCGGGGGCTACACCTTC. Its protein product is CATSRVGTGSGGYTF.

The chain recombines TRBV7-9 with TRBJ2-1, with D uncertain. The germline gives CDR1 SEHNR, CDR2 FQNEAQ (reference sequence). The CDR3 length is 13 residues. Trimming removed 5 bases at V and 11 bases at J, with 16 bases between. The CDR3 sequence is CASSHRNPTQQFF. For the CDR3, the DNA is TGTGCCAGCAGCCACCGTAATCCTACACAGCAGTTCTTC.

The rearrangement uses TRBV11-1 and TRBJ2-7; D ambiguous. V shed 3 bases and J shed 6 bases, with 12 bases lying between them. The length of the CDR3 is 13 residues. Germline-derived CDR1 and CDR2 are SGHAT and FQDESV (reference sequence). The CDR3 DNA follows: TGTGCCAGCAGCTTCTACCACGGGCTCGAGCAGTACTTC. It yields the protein CASSFYHGLEQYF.

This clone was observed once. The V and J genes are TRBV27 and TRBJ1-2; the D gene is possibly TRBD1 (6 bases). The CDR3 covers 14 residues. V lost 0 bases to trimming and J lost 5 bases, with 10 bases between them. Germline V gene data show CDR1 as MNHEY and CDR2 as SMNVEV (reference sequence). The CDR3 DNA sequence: TGTGCCAGCAGTTTATCCGGGACAATATATGGCTACACCTTC. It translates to CASSLSGTIYGYTF.

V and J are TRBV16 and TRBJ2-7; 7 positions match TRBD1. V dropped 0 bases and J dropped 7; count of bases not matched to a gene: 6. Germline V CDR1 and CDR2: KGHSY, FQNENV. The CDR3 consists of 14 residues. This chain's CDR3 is CASSQSLGGREQYF. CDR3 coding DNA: TGTGCCAGCAGCCAATCGTTAGGGGGCAGGGAGCAGTACTTC.

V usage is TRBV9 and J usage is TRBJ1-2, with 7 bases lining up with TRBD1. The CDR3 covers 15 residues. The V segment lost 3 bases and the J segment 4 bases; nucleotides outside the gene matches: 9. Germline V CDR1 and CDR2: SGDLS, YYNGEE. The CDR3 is CASSDWTGLGYGYTF. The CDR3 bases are TGTGCCAGCAGCGACTGGACAGGACTCGGCTATGGCTACACCTTC.

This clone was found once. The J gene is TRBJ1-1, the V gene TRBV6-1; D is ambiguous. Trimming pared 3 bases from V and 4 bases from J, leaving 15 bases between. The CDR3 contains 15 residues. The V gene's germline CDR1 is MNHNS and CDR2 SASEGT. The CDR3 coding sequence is TGTGCCAGCAGTGATAGCCGGGGAGGAGGCACTGAAGCTTTCTTT. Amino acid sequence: CASSDSRGGGTEAFF.

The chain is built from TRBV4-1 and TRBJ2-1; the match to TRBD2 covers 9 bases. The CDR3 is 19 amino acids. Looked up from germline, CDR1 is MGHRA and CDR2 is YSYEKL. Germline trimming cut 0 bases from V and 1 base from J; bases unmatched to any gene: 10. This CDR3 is CASSQEVLRREGSYNEQFF. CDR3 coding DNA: TGCGCCAGCAGCCAAGAAGTACTTAGGCGGGAGGGATCCTACAATGAGCAGTTCTTC.

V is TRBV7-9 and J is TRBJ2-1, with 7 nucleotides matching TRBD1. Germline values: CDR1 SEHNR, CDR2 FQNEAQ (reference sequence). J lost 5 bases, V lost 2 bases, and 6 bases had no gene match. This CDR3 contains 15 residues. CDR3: CASSLPGQWDNEQFF. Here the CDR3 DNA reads TGTGCCAGCAGCTTACCGGGACAGTGGGACAATGAGCAGTTCTTC.

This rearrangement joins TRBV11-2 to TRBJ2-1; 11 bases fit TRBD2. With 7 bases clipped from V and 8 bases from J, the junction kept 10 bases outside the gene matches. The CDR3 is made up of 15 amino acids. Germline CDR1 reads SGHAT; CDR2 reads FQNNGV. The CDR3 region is CASTLTSGIIYEQFF. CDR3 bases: TGTGCCAGCACCTTGACTAGCGGGATAATCTATGAGCAGTTCTTC.

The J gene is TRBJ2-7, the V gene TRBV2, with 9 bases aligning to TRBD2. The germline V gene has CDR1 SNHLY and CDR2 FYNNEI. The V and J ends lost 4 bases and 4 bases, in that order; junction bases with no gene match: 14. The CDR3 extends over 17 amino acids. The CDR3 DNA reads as TGTGCCAGCAGTGGATTTCAAGATAGCGGGAGACGTTACGAGCAGTACTTC. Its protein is CASSGFQDSGRRYEQYF.

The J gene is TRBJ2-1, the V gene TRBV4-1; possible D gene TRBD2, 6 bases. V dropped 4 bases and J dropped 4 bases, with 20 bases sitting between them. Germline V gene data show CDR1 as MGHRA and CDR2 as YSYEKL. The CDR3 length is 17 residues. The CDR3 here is CASSPITPGLGYNEQFF. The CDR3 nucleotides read TGCGCCAGCAGCCCAATCACCCCGGGACTGGGATACAATGAGCAGTTCTTC.

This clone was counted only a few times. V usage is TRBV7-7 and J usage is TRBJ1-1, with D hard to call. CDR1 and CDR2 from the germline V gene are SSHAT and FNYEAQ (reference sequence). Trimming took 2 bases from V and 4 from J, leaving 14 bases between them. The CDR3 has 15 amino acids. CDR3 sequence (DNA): TGTGCCAGCAGCTTAAAGTTTCGAGGTCCCACTGAAGCTTTCTTT. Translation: CASSLKFRGPTEAFF.

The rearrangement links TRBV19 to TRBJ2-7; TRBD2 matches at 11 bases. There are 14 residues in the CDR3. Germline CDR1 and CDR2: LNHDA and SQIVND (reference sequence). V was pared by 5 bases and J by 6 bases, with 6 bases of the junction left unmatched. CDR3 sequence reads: CASSPLAGETEQYF. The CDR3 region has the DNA TGTGCCAGTAGTCCACTAGCGGGAGAAACCGAGCAGTACTTC.

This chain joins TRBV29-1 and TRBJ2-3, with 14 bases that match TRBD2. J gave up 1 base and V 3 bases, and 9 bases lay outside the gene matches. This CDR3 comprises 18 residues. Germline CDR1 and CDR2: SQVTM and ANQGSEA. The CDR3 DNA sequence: TGCAGCGTTGACGGACTAGCGGGAGGCCCGGTTGGCACAGATACGCAGTATTTT. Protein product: CSVDGLAGGPVGTDTQYF.

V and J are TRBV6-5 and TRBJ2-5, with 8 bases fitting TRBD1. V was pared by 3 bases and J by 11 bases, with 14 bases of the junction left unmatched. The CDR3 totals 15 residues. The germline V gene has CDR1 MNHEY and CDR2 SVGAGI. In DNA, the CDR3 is TGTGCCAGCAGTTATTTTTCAGGGGGCCTTGGAGAGCAGTACTTC. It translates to CASSYFSGGLGEQYF.

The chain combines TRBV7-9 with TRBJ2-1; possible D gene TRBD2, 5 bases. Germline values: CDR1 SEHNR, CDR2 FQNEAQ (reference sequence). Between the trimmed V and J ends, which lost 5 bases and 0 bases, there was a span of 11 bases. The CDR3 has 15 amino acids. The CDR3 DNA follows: TGTGCCAGCAGCCAGATACGGGACTCCTACAATGAGCAGTTCTTC. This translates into CASSQIRDSYNEQFF.